The 20 T cell receptor beta chains in this list originate from one sample, sequenced in a study of PD-1 blockade in classical Hodgkin lymphoma. TCRdb's copy holds only in-frame clones and misses some; the assay was immunoSEQ multiplex PCR. Here the sample spans tens of thousands of clones, roughly 73% being singletons. Time point described: cycle 4 day 1 (C4D1), after less than 7 weeks of nivolumab. No patient escaped relapse after autologous stem cell transplantation, and brentuximab vedotin exposure varied. The source was peripheral blood mononuclear cells (PBMCs), collected before the fourth cycle of nivolumab. The source is a human donor with classical Hodgkin lymphoma.

This clone is a singleton in its sample. The rearrangement uses TRBV15 and TRBJ1-4, with a tentative D call TRBD1 (5 bases). CDR1 LNHNV and CDR2 YYDKDF come from the germline V gene (reference sequence). The CDR3 totals 15 residues. Trimming cost V 3 bases and J 3 bases, with 11 bases left between them. For the CDR3, the DNA is TGTGCCACCAGCAGTCCAGGGAGAGCTAATGAAAAACTGTTTTTT. The encoded protein is CATSSPGRANEKLFF.

The V call is TRBV5-1, the J call TRBJ2-5; TRBD1 agrees at 9 bases. The CDR3 contains 14 residues. The V segment lost 2 bases and the J segment 4 bases; nucleotides outside the gene matches: 3. Per germline, CDR1 SGHRS and CDR2 YFSETQ. This CDR3 is CASSLQGAGETQYF. The DNA of the CDR3 is TGCGCCAGCAGCTTACAGGGGGCAGGAGAGACCCAGTACTTC.

This clone was detected only a few times. The J gene is TRBJ1-1, the V gene TRBV4-2; 9 bases agree with TRBD1. The CDR3 is made up of 15 amino acids. Trimming took 2 bases from V and 1 from J; bases not matched to a gene: 2. Germline V CDR1 and CDR2: LGHNA, YNFKEQ. The CDR3 sequence: CASSQLGQGNTEAFF. The CDR3 nucleotides read TGTGCCAGCAGCCAACTGGGACAGGGGAACACTGAAGCTTTCTTT.

The genes are TRBV10-2 and TRBJ2-3, with a possible D match to TRBD2 (5 bases). Germline V gene lookup returns CDR1 WSHSY and CDR2 SAAADI. V was shortened by 0 bases and J by 1 base, with 17 bases between the two germline ends. There are 18 residues in the CDR3. The CDR3 is CASSESIAGGEGTDTQYF. In DNA, the CDR3 is TGCGCCAGCAGTGAGTCCATTGCCGGAGGTGAGGGCACAGATACGCAGTATTTT.

The CDR3 loop is CASSRDRGFTEAFF. In DNA form, the CDR3 reads TGTGCCAGCAGCCGGGACAGGGGGTTCACTGAAGCTTTCTTT. This chain links TRBV7-9 with TRBJ1-1; 11 nucleotides match TRBD1. Germline V gene data show CDR1 as SEHNR and CDR2 as FQNEAQ (reference sequence). This CDR3 is 14 amino acids long. Trimming at V came to 5 bases and at J to 4 bases, leaving 3 bases not matched to a gene.

The chain has TRBV7-9 and TRBJ2-5; D is unresolved. The germline V and J ends were trimmed by 5 bases and 5 bases, with 21 bases remaining between them. CDR3 length: 16 residues. Germline V lookup: CDR1 SEHNR, CDR2 FQNEAQ (reference sequence). In DNA form, the CDR3 reads TGTGCCAGCAGCGTTGACCCGAGAAATCCTTCGGAGACCCAGTACTTC. As protein: CASSVDPRNPSETQYF.

The chain combines TRBV9 with TRBJ2-1; D gene uncertain. The CDR3 contains 15 residues. Germline CDR1 and CDR2: SGDLS and YYNGEE. Trimming took 2 bases from V and 5 from J, leaving 14 bases between them. The CDR3 DNA reads as TGTGCCAGCAGCGTCGGGCCAGGTTCTAACAATGAGCAGTTCTTC. This sequence encodes CASSVGPGSNNEQFF.

The V gene is TRBV18, the J gene TRBJ2-1; D perhaps matches TRBD1 (6 bases). The V end lost 2 bases, the J end lost 5 bases, and 13 bases lay between the germline ends. CDR1 is KGHSH, CDR2 LQKENI, per germline. This CDR3 is built from 15 residues. The CDR3 region is CASSPKLAGDNEQFF. The CDR3 DNA is TGTGCCAGCTCACCAAAGCTAGCAGGGGACAATGAGCAGTTCTTC.

Only a few counts were recorded for this clone. Other DNA sequences in this specimen translate into the identical CDR3. The chain links TRBV2 to TRBJ1-5; 9 bases agree with TRBD1. The CDR3 is made up of 14 amino acids. V shed 3 bases, J shed 6 bases, and the junction held 3 bases outside the gene matches. Germline values: CDR1 SNHLY, CDR2 FYNNEI. CDR3 nucleotide sequence: TGTGCCAGCAGTGAGACAGGGGGTAGTCAGCCCCAGCATTTT. Encoded protein: CASSETGGSQPQHF. Full variable domain (remainder filled in from reference TRBV2 and TRBJ1-5): EPEVTQTPSHQVTQMGQEVILRCVPISNHLYFYWYRQILGQKVEFLVSFYNNEISEKSEIFDDQFSVERPDGSNFTLKIRSTKLEDSAMYFCASSETGGSQPQHFGDGTRLSIL.

This clone came up a few times. The rearrangement links TRBV5-1 to TRBJ2-6; no clear D gene. V dropped 10 bases and J dropped 3 bases, with 11 bases sitting between them. The CDR3 extends over 13 amino acids. The germline V gene encodes CDR1 SGHRS and CDR2 YFSETQ. CDR3 residues: CAVREDGANVLTF. The DNA for the CDR3 is TGCGCCGTTAGGGAAGATGGGGCCAACGTCCTGACTTTC. Variable domain in full (rest from reference TRBV5-1 and TRBJ2-6): KAGVTQTPRYLIKTRGQQVTLSCSPISGHRSVSWYQQTPGQGLQFLFEYFSETQRNKGNFPGRFSGRQFSNSRSEMNVSTLELGDSALYLCAVREDGANVLTFGAGSRLTVL.

This chain uses TRBV19 with TRBJ2-2; D is perhaps TRBD1 (6 bases). The V end lost 6 bases, the J end lost 0 bases, and 11 bases lay between the germline ends. The CDR3 sequence is 15 residues long. Germline V gives CDR1 LNHDA, CDR2 SQIVND (reference sequence). The CDR3, as DNA: TGTGCCAGTAGCTTCGACAGGACGAACACCGGGGAGCTGTTTTTT. The encoded protein is CASSFDRTNTGELFF.

This clone has only one observation. V gene TRBV19 combines with J gene TRBJ2-3; 7 positions agree with TRBD2. V shed 5 bases and J 8 bases; nucleotides not matched to a gene: 13. Per germline, CDR1 LNHDA and CDR2 SQIVND (reference sequence). The CDR3 has 15 residues. CDR3 nucleotide sequence: TGTGCCAGTAGTCCCGCCGGGACTACTCCCCGTACGCAGTATTTT. Its protein is CASSPAGTTPRTQYF. Based on the CDR3 plus reference TRBV19 and TRBJ2-3, the full variable domain is DGGITQSPKYLFRKEGQNVTLSCEQNLNHDAMYWYRQDPGQGLRLIYYSQIVNDFQKGDIAEGYSVSREKKESFPLTVTSAQKNPTAFYLCASSPAGTTPRTQYFGPGTRLTVL.

This rearrangement joins TRBV6-1 to TRBJ2-7; a weak D match, TRBD2 (6 bases). Germline V lookup: CDR1 MNHNS, CDR2 SASEGT. The CDR3 extends over 14 amino acids. V was trimmed by 6 bases and J by 4 bases, leaving 16 bases between them. CDR3 residues: CASSSYGGSYEQYF. DNA of the CDR3: TGTGCCAGCAGCTCCTATGGAGGGTCGTACGAGCAGTACTTC.

This clone has just one count. J is TRBJ1-2 and V is TRBV11-1, with 8 bases that match TRBD1. Germline CDR1 is SGHAT and CDR2 is FQDESV (reference sequence). There are 13 residues in the CDR3. Losses at the gene ends were 6 bases for V and 4 bases for J; bases not matched to a gene: 4. CDR3 region: CASRAGTGYGYTF. CDR3 sequence (DNA): TGTGCCAGCAGGGCCGGGACAGGCTATGGCTACACCTTC.

The chain employs TRBV5-1 and TRBJ2-7; 7 bases line up with TRBD2. This CDR3 is 17 amino acids long. The junction had 10 bases not matched to a gene; V was cut back by 1 base and J by 0 bases. Germline lookup yields CDR1 SGHRS and CDR2 YFSETQ. The CDR3 loop reads CASSLSTAGMTSYEQYF. CDR3 nucleotide sequence: TGCGCCAGCAGCTTGTCAACAGCGGGGATGACCTCCTACGAGCAGTACTTC.

This clone occurred a few times. The chain employs TRBV23-1 and TRBJ2-7, with TRBD1 matching 8 bases. TRBV23-1 is reported as an ORF; its role is uncertain. With 6 bases clipped from V and 8 bases from J, the junction kept 12 bases outside the gene matches. The CDR3 covers 14 residues. DNA of the CDR3: TGCGCCAGCAGGAAGCAGGGGGCGCTCCACCAGCAGTACTTC. This translates into CASRKQGALHQQYF.

The gene calls are TRBV11-3 and TRBJ2-1; possibly TRBD1 or TRBD2 for D (5 bases each). The V and J ends lost 5 bases and 10 bases respectively, with 15 bases between them. The CDR3 loop spans 13 amino acids. In germline, CDR1 is SGHNT, CDR2 YENEEA. The CDR3 sequence: CASSGTPGREQFF. The CDR3 DNA follows: TGTGCCAGCAGCGGGACCCCCGGTAGGGAGCAGTTCTTC.

The chain links TRBV7-2 to TRBJ2-5; D unclear. The CDR3 consists of 14 residues. Trimming stripped 5 bases from V and 3 bases from J, with 13 bases between. Germline V gene lookup returns CDR1 SGHTA and CDR2 FQGNSA. CDR3 region: CASSVVITEETQYF. The CDR3 bases are TGTGCCAGCAGCGTCGTTATCACCGAAGAGACCCAGTACTTC.

This clone came up once. V and J are TRBV7-9 and TRBJ2-2; D remains unclear. Germline CDR1 SEHNR, CDR2 FQNEAQ (reference sequence). The CDR3 length is 13 residues. V was trimmed by 5 bases and J by 9 bases, leaving 13 bases between them. For the CDR3, the DNA is TGTGCCAGCAGCCCAACAGAGGCTCGGGAGCTGTTTTTT. Translated, it gives CASSPTEARELFF. The variable domain in full, completed from reference TRBV7-9 and TRBJ2-2, reads DTGVSQNPRHKITKRGQNVTFRCDPISEHNRLYWYRQTLGQGPEFLTYFQNEAQLEKSRLLSDRFSAERPKGSFSTLEIQRTEQGDSAMYLCASSPTEARELFFGEGSRLTVL.

The genes are TRBV7-3 and TRBJ2-1, with 10 nucleotides matching TRBD2. Germline V gene lookup returns CDR1 SGHTA and CDR2 FQGTGA. The CDR3 length is 15 residues. V lost 3 bases and J lost 2; bases outside the gene matches: 1. The CDR3 reads CASSFSGGTYNEQFF. The DNA of the CDR3 is TGTGCCAGCAGCTTTAGCGGGGGGACCTACAATGAGCAGTTCTTC. The entire variable domain, with the rest obtained from reference TRBV7-3 and TRBJ2-1, is as follows: GAGVSQTPSNKVTEKGKYVELRCDPISGHTALYWYRQSLGQGPEFLIYFQGTGAADDSGLPNDRFFAVRPEGSVSTLKIQRTERGDSAVYLCASSFSGGTYNEQFFGPGTRLTVL.